This TCR beta chain was retrieved from a study of blood T cell repertoires in COVID-19. Authors' methods: Counts of nucleated cells, estimated from reference gene primer amplification, were obtained. The table came from immunoSEQ multiplex PCR; TCRdb's copy has only in-frame clones and leaves some out. V, J and clone size were drawn from that table, and D and trimming were deduced from the DNA. Altogether 68,000 or so clones are present, 90% to 95% being singletons, with the ten largest covering approximately 7%. This TCR derives from a man aged 35-49 years with COVID-19, enrolled during active disease. Sequences were obtained from peripheral blood.

CDR3 amino acids: CASSYDRGEGETQYF. CDR3 nucleotides: TGTGCCAGCAGTTACGACAGGGGTGAGGGGGAGACCCAGTACTTC. This chain joins TRBV5-5 and TRBJ2-5; 8 bases line up with TRBD1. Germline V gene lookup returns CDR1 SGHKS and CDR2 YYEKEE (reference sequence). The V gene end was trimmed by 5 bases and the J gene end by 5 bases; junction bases not matched to a gene: 11. The CDR3 totals 15 residues. Full variable domain (remainder filled in from reference TRBV5-5 and TRBJ2-5): DAGVTQSPTHLIKTRGQQVTLRCSPISGHKSVSWYQQVLGQGPQFIFQYYEKEERGRGNFPDRFSARQFPNYSSELNVNALLLGDSALYLCASSYDRGEGETQYFGPGTRLLVL.